The 8 T cell receptor beta chains given below trace back to one sample, sequenced in a study of T cell responses to AZD1222 COVID-19 vaccine (dated by TCRdb to 2020 to 2023). In light of the paper, this sample's time point label describes: baseline before first vaccination. Preparation of the library involved the immunoSEQ multiplex PCR assay. TCRdb stores this immuneACCESS table with in-frame sequences only. Part of the clones is absent; in the studies checked, under half of the shortfall reflects unresolved V genes, and no reason is known for the rest. This sample holds tens of thousands of clones; approximately 85% were observed only once. Around 13% of the sample is taken by the ten largest. The source material was peripheral blood, sampled on day 0 of AZD1222 vaccination. These receptors all come from an adult in good health.

A few counts support this clone. V usage is TRBV7-2 and J usage is TRBJ2-3; 7 bases map to TRBD1. The V and J ends lost 0 bases and 1 base, in that order; junction bases with no gene match: 1. Germline CDR1 and CDR2: SGHTA and FQGNSA. The CDR3 covers 15 residues. CDR3 sequence (DNA): TGTGCCAGCAGCTTAGCACAGGGGCGCACAGATACGCAGTATTTT. It encodes CASSLAQGRTDTQYF.

This chain links TRBV19 with TRBJ1-1; D perhaps matches TRBD1 (5 bases). The CDR3 is 15 amino acids. The germline V gene encodes CDR1 LNHDA and CDR2 SQIVND (reference sequence). The germline V and J ends were trimmed by 5 bases and 5 bases, with 18 bases remaining between them. DNA of the CDR3: TGTGCCAGTAGTCCCAGACAAAATGGGGGGACTGAAGCTTTCTTT. Amino acid sequence: CASSPRQNGGTEAFF.

V usage is TRBV13 and J usage is TRBJ2-3, with 7 bases lining up with TRBD1. The germline CDR1 and CDR2 sequences are PRHDT and FYEKMQ (reference sequence). The V and J ends lost 3 bases and 6 bases, in that order; junction bases with no gene match: 6. The CDR3 covers 14 residues. DNA for the CDR3: TGTGCCAGCAGCTTTCAGACAGGGACGGATACGCAGTATTTT. Encoded protein: CASSFQTGTDTQYF.

The chain is built from TRBV4-3 and TRBJ1-5; D gene unclear. The germline V gene encodes CDR1 LGHNA and CDR2 YSLEER. V lost 0 bases, J lost 2 bases, and 11 bases lay in between. This CDR3 has 16 residues. DNA for the CDR3: TGCGCCAGCAGCCAAGATCTGGGGAGGGGCAATCAGCCCCAGCATTTT. It encodes CASSQDLGRGNQPQHF.

This chain connects TRBV3-1 (or the pseudogene TRBV3-2) to TRBJ2-5; TRBD1 is a possible D gene (5 bases). Between the trimmed V and J ends, which lost 0 bases and 0 bases, there was a span of 11 bases. Looked up from germline, CDR1 is LGHDT and CDR2 is YNNKEL (reference sequence). There are 16 residues in the CDR3. CDR3 region: CASSQDRGRDQETQYF. The CDR3 DNA reads TGTGCCAGCAGCCAAGATAGGGGCAGAGACCAAGAGACCCAGTACTTC.

The chain joins TRBV3-1 (or the pseudogene TRBV3-2) to TRBJ2-1; no clear D. V lost 3 bases and J 2 bases, leaving 5 bases between the germline ends. The CDR3 is 13 residues long. Per the germline V gene, CDR1 is LGHDT and CDR2 is YNNKEL (reference sequence). CDR3 in amino acids: CASSHLTYNEQFF. CDR3 sequence (DNA): TGTGCCAGCAGCCATCTCACCTACAATGAGCAGTTCTTC.

The gene calls are TRBV3-1 (or the pseudogene TRBV3-2) and TRBJ2-1; 16 nucleotides agree with TRBD2. This CDR3 is 15 amino acids long. The V and J ends lost 4 bases and 8 bases, in that order; junction bases with no gene match: 2. The V gene's germline CDR1 is LGHDT and CDR2 YNNKEL (reference sequence). CDR3 DNA sequence: TGTGCCAGCAGCCCGGGACTAGCGGGGGGGCATGAGCAGTTCTTC. Amino acid sequence: CASSPGLAGGHEQFF.

The J gene is TRBJ1-2, the V gene TRBV27; D gene uncertain. Trimming cost V 4 bases and J 7 bases, with 28 bases left between them. Germline V gene data show CDR1 as MNHEY and CDR2 as SMNVEV (reference sequence). CDR3 size: 18 residues. The CDR3 nucleotides read TGTGCCAGCAGTTACCCCCTGTACGGAGAGGTGGGAGGGTGTGGCTACACCTTC. Translating it yields CASSYPLYGEVGGCGYTF.